These 4 T cell receptor beta chains were all obtained from the same sample, sequenced in a study of cytomegalovirus exposure and HLA in healthy donors. Primers for the PCR totalled 60 Vbeta and 13 Jbeta. Sequencing used immunoSEQ multiplex PCR; TCRdb keeps in-frame clones, though not all of them. The sample lists about 110,000 clones; around 70% were seen once. The sequencing sample was made of PBMCs. The receptors stem from a boy between 10 and 17 years old in good health and CMV-seronegative.

This clone was detected only a few times. The DNA of the CDR3 is TGTGCCAGCAGCCAAGATGGGACAGGGGCCACTGAAGCTTTCTTT. Its translation is CASSQDGTGATEAFF. This chain uses TRBV4-2 with TRBJ1-1; 10 nucleotides agree with TRBD1. J was trimmed by 4 bases and V by 0 bases; bases with no gene match: 2. Germline V lookup: CDR1 LGHNA, CDR2 YNFKEQ. The CDR3 length is 15 residues.

The gene calls are TRBV2 and TRBJ1-1; 12 nucleotides align to TRBD1. The CDR3 contains 14 residues. Unmatched junction bases numbered 10, after V lost 7 bases and J lost 10 bases. Looked up from germline, CDR1 is SNHLY and CDR2 is FYNNEI. CDR3 in amino acids: CASTLGRDRGLAFF. CDR3 nucleotides: TGTGCCAGCACCCTAGGCCGGGACAGGGGGCTAGCTTTCTTT.

The V gene is TRBV6-5, the J gene TRBJ2-5; D is perhaps TRBD2 (5 bases). CDR1 and CDR2 (germline): MNHEY, SVGAGI. The V end lost 6 bases, the J end lost 5 bases, and 19 bases lay between the germline ends. The CDR3 totals 15 residues. The CDR3 protein is CASSHLEVDGETQYF. The CDR3 nucleotides read TGTGCCAGCAGCCATTTGGAGGTTGATGGGGAGACCCAGTACTTC.

V usage is TRBV10-3 and J usage is TRBJ1-2; maybe TRBD1 (5 bases). Trimming removed 2 bases from V and 7 bases from J, with 11 bases in between. The germline V gene has CDR1 ENHRY and CDR2 SYGVKD. The CDR3 is 13 amino acids. The CDR3 spells CAISENLGLGYTF. DNA of the CDR3: TGTGCCATCAGTGAGAACCTGGGGCTTGGCTACACCTTC.